The T cell receptor (beta chain) described here comes from a study of cytomegalovirus exposure and HLA in healthy donors. Study-level points and caveats: It was 164 TCR beta chains that were listed as cytomegalovirus-associated. Most TCR sequences showed up rarely, but some public TCRs showed up in many donors.

Comment on this clone: Its antigen is not identified.

This PCR relied on a set of 60 Vbeta primers and 13 Jbeta primers. The data were produced by immunoSEQ multiplex PCR, yet TCRdb's version contains in-frame clones alone and is incomplete. The table records approximately 100,000 clones, around 81% of them present only once. This CDR3 comprises 15 residues. The genes are TRBV21-1 and TRBJ1-2; the D segment call TRBD1 is taken from the table without a DNA check. TRBV21-1 is shown as a pseudogene. Sequenced: PBMCs. The source is a woman between 25 and 40 years old in good health and CMV-seronegative. In DNA form, the CDR3 reads TGTGCCAGCAGCTCGAAGGGACAGGGAAGGCTTGGCTACACCTTC. Amino acid sequence: CASSSKGQGRLGYTF.